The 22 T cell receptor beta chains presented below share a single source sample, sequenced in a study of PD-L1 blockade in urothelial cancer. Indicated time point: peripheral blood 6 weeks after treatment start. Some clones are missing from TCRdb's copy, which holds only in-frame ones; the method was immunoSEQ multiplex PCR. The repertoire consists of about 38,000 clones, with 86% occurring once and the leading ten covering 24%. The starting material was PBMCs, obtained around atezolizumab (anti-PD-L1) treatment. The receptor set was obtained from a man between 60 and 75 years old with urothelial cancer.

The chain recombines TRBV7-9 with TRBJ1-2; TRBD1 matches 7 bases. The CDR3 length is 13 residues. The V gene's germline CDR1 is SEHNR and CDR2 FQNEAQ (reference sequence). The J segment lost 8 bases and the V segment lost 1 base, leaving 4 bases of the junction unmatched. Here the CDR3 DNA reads TGTGCCAGCAGCTTAGGAGGGGGCCAGGGCTACACCTTC. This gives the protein CASSLGGGQGYTF.

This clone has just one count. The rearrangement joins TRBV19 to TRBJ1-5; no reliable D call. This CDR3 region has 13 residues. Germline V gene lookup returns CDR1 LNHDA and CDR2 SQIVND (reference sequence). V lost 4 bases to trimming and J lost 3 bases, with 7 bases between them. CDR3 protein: CASSSSANQPQHF. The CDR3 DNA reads TGTGCCAGTAGTAGCAGCGCCAATCAGCCCCAGCATTTT. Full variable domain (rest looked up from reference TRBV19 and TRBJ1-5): DGGITQSPKYLFRKEGQNVTLSCEQNLNHDAMYWYRQDPGQGLRLIYYSQIVNDFQKGDIAEGYSVSREKKESFPLTVTSAQKNPTAFYLCASSSSANQPQHFGDGTRLSIL.

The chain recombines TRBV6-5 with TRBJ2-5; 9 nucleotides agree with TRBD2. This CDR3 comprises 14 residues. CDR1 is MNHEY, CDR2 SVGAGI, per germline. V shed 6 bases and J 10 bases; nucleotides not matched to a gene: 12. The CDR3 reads CASRASGIGVIQYF. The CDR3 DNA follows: TGTGCCAGCAGGGCTAGCGGGATCGGAGTGATCCAGTACTTC.

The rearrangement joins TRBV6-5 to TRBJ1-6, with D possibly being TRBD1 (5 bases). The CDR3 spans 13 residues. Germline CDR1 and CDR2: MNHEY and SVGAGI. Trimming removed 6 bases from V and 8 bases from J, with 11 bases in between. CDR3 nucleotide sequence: TGTGCCAGCAGGGGCAGGGTGGATTCACCCCTCCACTTT. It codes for CASRGRVDSPLHF.

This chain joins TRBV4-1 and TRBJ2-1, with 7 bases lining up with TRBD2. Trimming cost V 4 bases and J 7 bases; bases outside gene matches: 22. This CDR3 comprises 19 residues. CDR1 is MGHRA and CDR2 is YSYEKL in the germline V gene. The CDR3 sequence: CASSPRQLMGGGPINEQFF. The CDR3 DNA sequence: TGCGCCAGCAGCCCTCGACAATTGATGGGGGGAGGGCCTATAAATGAGCAGTTCTTC.

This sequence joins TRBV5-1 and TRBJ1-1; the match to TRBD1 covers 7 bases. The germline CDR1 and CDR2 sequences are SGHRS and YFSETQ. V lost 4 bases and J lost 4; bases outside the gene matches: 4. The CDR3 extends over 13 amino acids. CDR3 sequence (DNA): TGCGCCAGCAGCCGCGGGACAGTCACTGAAGCTTTCTTT. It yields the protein CASSRGTVTEAFF.

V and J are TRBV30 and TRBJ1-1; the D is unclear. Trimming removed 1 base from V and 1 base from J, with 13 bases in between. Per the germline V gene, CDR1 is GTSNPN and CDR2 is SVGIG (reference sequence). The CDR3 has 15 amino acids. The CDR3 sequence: CAWSALQRSNTEAFF. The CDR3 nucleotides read TGTGCCTGGAGTGCACTCCAGCGATCGAACACTGAAGCTTTCTTT.

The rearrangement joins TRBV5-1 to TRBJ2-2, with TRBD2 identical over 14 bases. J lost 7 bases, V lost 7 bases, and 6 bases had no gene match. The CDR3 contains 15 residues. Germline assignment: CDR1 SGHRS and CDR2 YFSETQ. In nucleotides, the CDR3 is TGCGCCAGCTCGGGACTAGCGGGAGTCAGCGGGGAGCTGTTTTTT. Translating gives CASSGLAGVSGELFF.

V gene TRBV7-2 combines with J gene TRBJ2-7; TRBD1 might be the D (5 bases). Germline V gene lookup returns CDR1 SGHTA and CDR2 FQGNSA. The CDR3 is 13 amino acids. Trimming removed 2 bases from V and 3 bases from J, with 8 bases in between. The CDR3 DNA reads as TGTGCCAGCAGCTTAACAGGATTCTACGAGCAGTACTTC. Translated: CASSLTGFYEQYF.

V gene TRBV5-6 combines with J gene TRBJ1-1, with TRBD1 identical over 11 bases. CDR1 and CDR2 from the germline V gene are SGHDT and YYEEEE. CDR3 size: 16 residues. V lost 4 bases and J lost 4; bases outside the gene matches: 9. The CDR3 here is CASSAPGTGGSTEAFF. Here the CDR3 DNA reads TGTGCCAGCAGCGCCCCCGGGACAGGGGGTAGCACTGAAGCTTTCTTT.

The CDR3 protein is CASSEEHVNTEAFF. In nucleotides, the CDR3 is TGTGCCAGCAGTGAAGAACACGTGAACACTGAAGCTTTCTTT. The chain couples TRBV2 to TRBJ1-1; D gene uncertain. This CDR3 spans 14 amino acids. Deletions cut 1 base from V and 0 bases from J, with 6 bases between. Germline lookup yields CDR1 SNHLY and CDR2 FYNNEI. The full variable domain, with the rest looked up from reference TRBV2 and TRBJ1-1, is EPEVTQTPSHQVTQMGQEVILRCVPISNHLYFYWYRQILGQKVEFLVSFYNNEISEKSEIFDDQFSVERPDGSNFTLKIRSTKLEDSAMYFCASSEEHVNTEAFFGQGTRLTVV.

CDR3 residues: CASRRTRYSGNTEAFF. The DNA for the CDR3 is TGTGCCAGCAGACGGACAAGGTATAGTGGGAACACTGAAGCTTTCTTT. This chain links TRBV2 with TRBJ1-1, with a possible D match to TRBD1 (5 bases). The CDR3 contains 16 residues. V dropped 6 bases and J dropped 1 base, with 18 bases sitting between them. Looked up from germline, CDR1 is SNHLY and CDR2 is FYNNEI.

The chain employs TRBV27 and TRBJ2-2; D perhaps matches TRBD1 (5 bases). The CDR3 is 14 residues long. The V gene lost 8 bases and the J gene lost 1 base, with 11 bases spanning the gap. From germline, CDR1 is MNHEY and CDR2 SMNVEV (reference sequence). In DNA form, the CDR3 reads TGTGCCAGCCTGCGCCAGGGGAACACCGGGGAGCTGTTTTTT. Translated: CASLRQGNTGELFF.

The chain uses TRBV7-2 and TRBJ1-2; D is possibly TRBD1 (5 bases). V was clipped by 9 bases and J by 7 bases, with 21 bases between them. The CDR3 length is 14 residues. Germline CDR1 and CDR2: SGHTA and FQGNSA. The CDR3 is CASKQDKGSSGYTF. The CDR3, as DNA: TGTGCCAGTAAACAGGACAAGGGATCAAGTGGCTACACCTTC.

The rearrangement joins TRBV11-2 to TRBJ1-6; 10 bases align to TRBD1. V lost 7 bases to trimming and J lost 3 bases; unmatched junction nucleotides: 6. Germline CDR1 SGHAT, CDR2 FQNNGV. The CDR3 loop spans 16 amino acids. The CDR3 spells CASTPDRGFYNSPLHF. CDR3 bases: TGTGCCAGCACCCCGGACAGGGGGTTCTATAATTCACCCCTCCACTTT.

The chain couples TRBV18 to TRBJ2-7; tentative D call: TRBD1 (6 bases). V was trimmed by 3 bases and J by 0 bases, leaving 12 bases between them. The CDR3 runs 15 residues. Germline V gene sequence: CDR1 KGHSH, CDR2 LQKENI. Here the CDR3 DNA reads TGTGCCAGCTCACCGGGACAAGCAAGCTCCTACGAGCAGTACTTC. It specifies CASSPGQASSYEQYF.

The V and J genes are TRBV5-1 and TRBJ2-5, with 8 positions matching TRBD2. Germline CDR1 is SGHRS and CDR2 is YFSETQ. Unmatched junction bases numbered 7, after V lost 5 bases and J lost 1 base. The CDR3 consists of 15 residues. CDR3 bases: TGCGCCAGCAGATTACAGCGGGGGCCCCAAGAGACCCAGTACTTC. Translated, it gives CASRLQRGPQETQYF.

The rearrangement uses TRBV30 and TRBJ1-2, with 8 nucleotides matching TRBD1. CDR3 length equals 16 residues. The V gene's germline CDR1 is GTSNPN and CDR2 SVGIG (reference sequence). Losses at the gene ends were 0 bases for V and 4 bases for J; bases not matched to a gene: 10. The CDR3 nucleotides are TGTGCCTGGAGTGTACTTTGGGACAGGCCTTCCTATGGCTACACCTTC. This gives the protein CAWSVLWDRPSYGYTF.

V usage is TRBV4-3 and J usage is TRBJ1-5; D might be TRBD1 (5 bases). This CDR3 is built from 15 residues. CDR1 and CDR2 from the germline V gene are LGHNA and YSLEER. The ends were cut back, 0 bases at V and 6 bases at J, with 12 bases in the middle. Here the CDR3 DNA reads TGCGCCAGCAGCCAAGACCAGGGTATGGGTCAGCCCCAGCATTTT. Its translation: CASSQDQGMGQPQHF.

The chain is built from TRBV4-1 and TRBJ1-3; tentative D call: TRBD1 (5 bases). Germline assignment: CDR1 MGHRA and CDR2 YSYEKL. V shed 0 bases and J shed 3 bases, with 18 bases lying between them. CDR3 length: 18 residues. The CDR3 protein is CASSQDPNRDSSGNTIYF. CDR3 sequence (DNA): TGCGCCAGCAGCCAAGATCCCAATAGGGACTCTAGTGGAAACACCATATATTTT.

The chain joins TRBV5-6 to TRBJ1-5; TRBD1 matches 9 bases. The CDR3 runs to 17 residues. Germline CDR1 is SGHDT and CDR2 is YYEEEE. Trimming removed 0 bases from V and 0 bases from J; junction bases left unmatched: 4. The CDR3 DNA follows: TGTGCCAGCAGCTTGGGGACAGGGGCTTATAGCAATCAGCCCCAGCATTTT. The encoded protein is CASSLGTGAYSNQPQHF.

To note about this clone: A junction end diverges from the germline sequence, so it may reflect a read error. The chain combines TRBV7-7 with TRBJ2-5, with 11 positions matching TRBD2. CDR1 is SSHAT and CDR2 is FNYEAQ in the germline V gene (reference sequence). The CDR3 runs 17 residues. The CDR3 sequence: CASSLAIAGGVQETQYF. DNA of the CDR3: TGTGCTAGCAGCTTAGCTATAGCGGGGGGGGTACAAGAGACCCAGTACTTC. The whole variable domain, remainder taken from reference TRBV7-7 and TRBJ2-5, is GAGVSQSPRYKVTKRGQDVTLRCDPISSHATLYWYQQALGQGPEFLTYFNYEAQPDKSGLPSDRFSAERPEGSISTLTIQRTEQRDSAMYRCASSLAIAGGVQETQYFGPGTRLLVL.